These T cell receptor beta chains were read from a single sample in a study of Ad26.COV2.S vaccination and SARS-CoV-2 variants. Assay: immunoSEQ multiplex PCR; the TCRdb copy retains only in-frame clones and omits some. In the table there are hundreds of thousands of clones, approximately 90% of which are singletons. The specimen comprised peripheral blood, sampled in a trial of Ad26.COV2.S vaccine versus placebo. All receptors come from a person between 18 and 65 years old who received the Ad26.COV2.S COVID-19 vaccine or a placebo. The CDR3 runs from the conserved cysteine through the conserved F or W. D genes are given only for firm matches. Not every row has a clone size; where given, it reads once, few, many or a size class.

v_gene,j_gene,abundance,d_gene,CDR3nt,CDR3aa
TRBV5-1,TRBJ2-2,NA,NA,TGCGCCAGCAGCTTAGACAGGCCTGATCTTGGGGAGCTGTTTTTT,CASSLDRPDLGELFF
TRBV5-1,TRBJ2-7,NA,TRBD2,TGCGCCAGCAGCTTGGGGGATCTAGCGGGAAGCTACGAGCAGTACTTC,CASSLGDLAGSYEQYF
TRBV28,TRBJ2-7,NA,TRBD1,TGTGCCAGCACCGGACAGGGCGGGAACTACGAGCAGTACTTC,CASTGQGGNYEQYF
TRBV6-5,TRBJ1-1,NA,NA,TGTGCCAGCAGCCGAAACACTGAAGCTTTCTTT,CASSRNTEAFF
TRBV3-1/TRBV3-2,TRBJ2-5,NA,TRBD2,TGTGCCAGCAGCCAAGATATGGTAGCGGGAAAAGAGACCCAGTACTTC,CASSQDMVAGKETQYF
TRBV21-1,TRBJ2-5,few,NA,TGTGCCAGCAGCAACGAGCAACAGCAAGAGACCCAGTACTTC,CASSNEQQQETQYF
TRBV5-4,TRBJ2-7,NA,TRBD1,TGTGCCAGCAGCTTTGGGACAGGGTCCACCTACGAGCAGTACTTC,CASSFGTGSTYEQYF
TRBV6-5,TRBJ2-7,NA,NA,TGTGCCAGCAGTTTACGTGGGGGCGGGCATTCCTACGAGCAGTACTTC,CASSLRGGGHSYEQYF
TRBV5-6,TRBJ2-4,NA,TRBD1,TGTGCCAGCAGCTTGGCAGGGGGAAACATTCAGTACTTC,CASSLAGGNIQYF
TRBV9,TRBJ2-1,once,TRBD2,TGTGCCAGCAGCGTAACTAGCGGGGGCAATGAGCAGTTCTTC,CASSVTSGGNEQFF
TRBV15,TRBJ1-2,NA,NA,TGTGCCACCAGCAGAGCTCTGGTAGGGTATGGCTACACCTTC,CATSRALVGYGYTF
TRBV28,TRBJ1-1,NA,TRBD1,TGTGCCAGCAGCCTTCGACAGGGTCCTGAAGCTTTCTTT,CASSLRQGPEAFF
TRBV28,TRBJ1-2,NA,TRBD1,TGTGCCAGCAGTCAACTTAGACAGGGGCGGCTTGCTAACTATGGCTACACCTTC,CASSQLRQGRLANYGYTF
TRBV28,TRBJ1-5,NA,NA,TGTGCCAGCACCCTCGGACTGCTTACTCAGCCCCAGCATTTT,CASTLGLLTQPQHF
TRBV4-2,TRBJ2-6,NA,NA,TGTGCCAGCAGCCAAGAAGTGGGGGCCAACGTCCTGACTTTC,CASSQEVGANVLTF
TRBV19,TRBJ1-1,NA,NA,TGTGCCAGTAGTATAAACAGGAACACTGAAGCTTTCTTT,CASSINRNTEAFF
TRBV28,TRBJ2-7,NA,TRBD1,TGTGCCAGCAGTTTAGGACAGGGCCTGCAGTACTTC,CASSLGQGLQYF
TRBV5-8,TRBJ1-1,NA,NA,TGTGCCAGCAGCTTACCTTATAGGGCAGGGAACACTGAAGCTTTCTTT,CASSLPYRAGNTEAFF
TRBV11-3,TRBJ2-3,NA,NA,TGTGCCAGCAGCTTAGAGGGCGGGACAGATACGCAGTATTTT,CASSLEGGTDTQYF
TRBV3-1/TRBV3-2,TRBJ1-5,NA,NA,TGTGCCAGCAGCCAGGCGGGGGACAACAATCAGCCCCAGCATTTT,CASSQAGDNNQPQHF
TRBV19,TRBJ1-3,NA,NA,TGTGCCAGTAGTGTAGAGGGCACCTCTGGAAACACCATATATTTT,CASSVEGTSGNTIYF
TRBV6-4,TRBJ1-5,NA,NA,TGTGCCAGCAGTGCTACCCCGACCGAGCCCCAGCATTTT,CASSATPTEPQHF
TRBV28,TRBJ1-1,NA,TRBD1,TGTGCCAGCAGTTTAGGGGGACAGGGCATGAACACTGAAGCTTTCTTT,CASSLGGQGMNTEAFF
TRBV15,TRBJ1-1,few,TRBD1,TGTGCCACCAGCAGAAGGACAGGCAGGAACACTGAAGCTTTCTTT,CATSRRTGRNTEAFF
TRBV5-6,TRBJ2-3,NA,TRBD1,TGTGCCAGCAGCCTCGGGACAGGGACTAGCACAGATACGCAGTATTTT,CASSLGTGTSTDTQYF
TRBV4-1,TRBJ2-7,NA,TRBD1,TGCGCCAGCAGCCAAACCGGGACAGGGAGGGTCGAGCAGTACTTC,CASSQTGTGRVEQYF
TRBV18,TRBJ1-2,once,NA,TGTGCCAGCTCACCGCCCACCCGGCCCTATGGCTACACCTTC,CASSPPTRPYGYTF
TRBV11-2,TRBJ2-7,NA,NA,TGTGCCAGCAGCTTAGTACAGGCCTTCGGCGAGCAGTACTTC,CASSLVQAFGEQYF
TRBV7-9,TRBJ2-1,NA,NA,TGTGCCAGCAGCTTCAAGGGCTCCTACAATGAGCAGTTCTTC,CASSFKGSYNEQFF
TRBV4-2,TRBJ2-7,NA,TRBD2,TGTGCCAGCAGCCAGATACTAGCGGGGGAAACCACGAAGACCTACGAGCAGTACTTC,CASSQILAGETTKTYEQYF
TRBV10-3,TRBJ1-1,NA,TRBD1,TGTGCCATCAGCGGGACAGGGGCGAACACTGAAGCTTTCTTT,CAISGTGANTEAFF
TRBV7-9,TRBJ2-2,few,NA,TGTGCCAGCAGCTTAGACACCGGGGAGCTGTTTTTT,CASSLDTGELFF
TRBV5-6,TRBJ2-3,NA,NA,TGTGCCAGCAGCTTGTGGGGCGGCACAGATACGCAGTATTTT,CASSLWGGTDTQYF
TRBV7-9,TRBJ1-5,NA,TRBD1,TGTGCCAGCAGCACGACAGGGGGGGACAATCAGCCCCAGCATTTT,CASSTTGGDNQPQHF
TRBV29-1,TRBJ1-5,NA,TRBD1,TGCAGCGTTGAAGATTGGTTGGACAGGGGATCGGGTCAGCCCCAGCATTTT,CSVEDWLDRGSGQPQHF
TRBV18,TRBJ1-4,NA,TRBD1,TGTGCCAGCTCACCACGGACAGGGATGGGTGAAAAACTGTTTTTT,CASSPRTGMGEKLFF
TRBV3-1/TRBV3-2,TRBJ2-1,NA,TRBD2,TGTGCCCGCAGCGGGGGGGGCGGGAGCTCCTACAATGAGCAGTTCTTC,CARSGGGGSSYNEQFF
TRBV4-1,TRBJ1-1,NA,NA,TGCGCCAGCAGCCAAGATCCCGGATTGGCCACTGAAGCTTTCTTT,CASSQDPGLATEAFF
TRBV2,TRBJ1-2,NA,NA,TGTGCCAGCAGTGGAAGCAAGGATGCGCGGTATGGCTACACCTTC,CASSGSKDARYGYTF
TRBV7-3,TRBJ2-3,NA,TRBD2,TGTGCCAGCAGCTCACTAGCGGGCACAGATACGCAGTATTTT,CASSSLAGTDTQYF
TRBV3-1/TRBV3-2,TRBJ1-3,once,TRBD1,TGTGCCAGCAGCCAGGACAGGAGCTCTGGAAACACCATATATTTT,CASSQDRSSGNTIYF
TRBV5-5,TRBJ1-1,NA,NA,TGTGCCAGCAGCTTGGGACAGCGACTAAACACTGAAGCTTTCTTT,CASSLGQRLNTEAFF
TRBV3-1/TRBV3-2,TRBJ1-5,NA,NA,TGTGCCAGCAGCCAGGGAAATCAGCCCCAGCATTTT,CASSQGNQPQHF
TRBV5-5,TRBJ2-1,NA,NA,TGTGCCAGCAGCTTTGAGACGGGACAATACAATGAGCAGTTCTTC,CASSFETGQYNEQFF
TRBV9,TRBJ2-3,NA,TRBD1,TGTGCCAGCAGCGTAGTTGACAGGGTTGGCACAGATACGCAGTATTTT,CASSVVDRVGTDTQYF
TRBV5-1,TRBJ2-1,NA,TRBD1,TGCGCCAGCGCAGGGACAGGGGGTTACTCCTACAATGAGCAGTTCTTC,CASAGTGGYSYNEQFF
TRBV7-9,TRBJ1-6,NA,NA,TGTGCCAGCAGCCTGGACGGGAATTCACCCCTCCACTTT,CASSLDGNSPLHF
TRBV29-1,TRBJ2-5,NA,NA,TGCAGCGTTGAGAGAGACAGGCAAGAGACCCAGTACTTC,CSVERDRQETQYF
TRBV19,TRBJ1-1,many,NA,TGTGCCAGTAGTATAAATCTTGCGGGGAACACTGAAGCTTTCTTT,CASSINLAGNTEAFF
TRBV7-9,TRBJ1-4,few,NA,TGTGCCAGCAGCTTCGCCGGGACGGCCACAGCAACTAATGAAAAACTGTTTTTT,CASSFAGTATATNEKLFF
TRBV7-8,TRBJ2-3,NA,NA,TGTGCCAGCAGCTTAGTAACAGGGCAGGACACAGATACGCAGTATTTT,CASSLVTGQDTDTQYF